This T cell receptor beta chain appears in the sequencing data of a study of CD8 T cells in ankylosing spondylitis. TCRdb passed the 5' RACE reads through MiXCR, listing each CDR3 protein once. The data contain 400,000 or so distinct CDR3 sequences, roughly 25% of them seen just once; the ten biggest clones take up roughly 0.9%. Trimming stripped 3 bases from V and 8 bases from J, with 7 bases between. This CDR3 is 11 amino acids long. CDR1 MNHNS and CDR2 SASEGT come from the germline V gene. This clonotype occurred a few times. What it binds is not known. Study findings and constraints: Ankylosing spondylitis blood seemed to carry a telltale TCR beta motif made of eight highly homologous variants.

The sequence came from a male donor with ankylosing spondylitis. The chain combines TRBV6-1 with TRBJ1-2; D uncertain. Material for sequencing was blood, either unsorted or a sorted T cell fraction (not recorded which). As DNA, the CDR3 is TGTGCCAGCAGTGAGGGGTGGGGCTACACCTTC. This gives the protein CASSEGWGYTF.